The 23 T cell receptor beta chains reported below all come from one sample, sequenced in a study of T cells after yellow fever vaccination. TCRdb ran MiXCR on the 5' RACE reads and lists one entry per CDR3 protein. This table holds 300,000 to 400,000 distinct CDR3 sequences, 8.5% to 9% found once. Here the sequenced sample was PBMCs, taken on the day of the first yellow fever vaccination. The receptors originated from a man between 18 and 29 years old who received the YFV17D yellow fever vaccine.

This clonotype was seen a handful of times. This CDR3 is CASSLRLGYTEAFF. In nucleotides, the CDR3 is TGTGCCAGCAGTTTACGGTTGGGGTATACTGAAGCTTTCTTT. The chain carries TRBV12-3 or TRBV12-4 and TRBJ1-1; D is undetermined. This CDR3 is built from 14 residues. V was cut by 2 bases and J by 5 bases, with 12 bases left in between.

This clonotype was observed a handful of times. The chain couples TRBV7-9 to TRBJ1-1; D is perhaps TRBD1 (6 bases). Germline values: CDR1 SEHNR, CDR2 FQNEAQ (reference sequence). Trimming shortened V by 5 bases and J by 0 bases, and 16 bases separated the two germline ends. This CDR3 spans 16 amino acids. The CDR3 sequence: CASSPRPDRMNTEAFF. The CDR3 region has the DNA TGTGCCAGCAGCCCCCGGCCGGACAGAATGAACACTGAAGCTTTCTTT.

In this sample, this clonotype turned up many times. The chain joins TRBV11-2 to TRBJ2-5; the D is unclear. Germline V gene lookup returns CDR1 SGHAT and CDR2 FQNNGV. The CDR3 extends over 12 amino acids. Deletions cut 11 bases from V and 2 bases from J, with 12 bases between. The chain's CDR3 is CAVEVGQETQYF. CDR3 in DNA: TGTGCCGTCGAGGTGGGGCAAGAGACCCAGTACTTC.

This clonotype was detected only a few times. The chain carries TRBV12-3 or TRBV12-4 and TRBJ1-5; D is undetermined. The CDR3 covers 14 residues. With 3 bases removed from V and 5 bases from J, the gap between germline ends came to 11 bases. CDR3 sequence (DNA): TGTGCCAGCAGTTTGCAGATAATGTATCAGCCCCAGCATTTT. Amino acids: CASSLQIMYQPQHF.

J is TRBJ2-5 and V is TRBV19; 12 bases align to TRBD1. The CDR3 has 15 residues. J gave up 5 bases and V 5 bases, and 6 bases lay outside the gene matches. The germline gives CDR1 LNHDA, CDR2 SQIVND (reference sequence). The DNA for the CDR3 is TGTGCCAGTAGTGGGACAGGGGGCTTAGTTGAGACCCAGTACTTC. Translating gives CASSGTGGLVETQYF.

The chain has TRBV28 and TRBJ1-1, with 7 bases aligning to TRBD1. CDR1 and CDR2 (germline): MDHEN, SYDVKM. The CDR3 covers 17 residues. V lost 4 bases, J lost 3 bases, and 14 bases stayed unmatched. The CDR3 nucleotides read TGTGCCAGCAGTTCACGATCACATGGACAGGCGGACACTGAAGCTTTCTTT. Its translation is CASSSRSHGQADTEAFF.

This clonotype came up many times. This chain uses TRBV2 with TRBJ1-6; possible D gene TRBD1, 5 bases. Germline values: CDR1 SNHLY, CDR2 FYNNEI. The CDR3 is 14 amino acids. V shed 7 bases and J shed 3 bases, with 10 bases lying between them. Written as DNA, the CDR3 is TGTGCCAGCACGGGACGGATCTATAATTCACCCCTCCACTTT. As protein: CASTGRIYNSPLHF. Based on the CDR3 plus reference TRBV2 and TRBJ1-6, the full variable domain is EPEVTQTPSHQVTQMGQEVILRCVPISNHLYFYWYRQILGQKVEFLVSFYNNEISEKSEIFDDQFSVERPDGSNFTLKIRSTKLEDSAMYFCASTGRIYNSPLHFGNGTRLTVT.

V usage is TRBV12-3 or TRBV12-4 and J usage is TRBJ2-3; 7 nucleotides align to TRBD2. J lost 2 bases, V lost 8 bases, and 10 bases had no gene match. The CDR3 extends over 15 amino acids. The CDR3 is CASSLGGTLTDTQYF. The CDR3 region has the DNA TGTGCCAGCTCCCTGGGAGGGACCCTCACAGATACGCAGTATTTT.

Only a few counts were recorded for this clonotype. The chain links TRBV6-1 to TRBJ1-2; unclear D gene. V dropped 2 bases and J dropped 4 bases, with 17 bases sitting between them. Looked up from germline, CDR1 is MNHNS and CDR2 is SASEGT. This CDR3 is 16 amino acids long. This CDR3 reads CASSETAGSRGYGYTF. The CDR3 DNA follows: TGTGCCAGCAGTGAAACGGCAGGCAGCCGGGGCTATGGCTACACCTTC.

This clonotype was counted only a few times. The DNA for the CDR3 is TGCGCCAGCGGGTCAGGCGACATTAACACCGGGGAGCTGTTTTTT. This translates into CASGSGDINTGELFF. This chain uses TRBV5-1 with TRBJ2-2; D is unclear. The CDR3 extends over 15 amino acids. Germline loops: CDR1 SGHRS, CDR2 YFSETQ. V was clipped by 7 bases and J by 2 bases, with 15 bases between them. Variable domain in full (rest from reference TRBV5-1 and TRBJ2-2): KAGVTQTPRYLIKTRGQQVTLSCSPISGHRSVSWYQQTPGQGLQFLFEYFSETQRNKGNFPGRFSGRQFSNSRSEMNVSTLELGDSALYLCASGSGDINTGELFFGEGSRLTVL.

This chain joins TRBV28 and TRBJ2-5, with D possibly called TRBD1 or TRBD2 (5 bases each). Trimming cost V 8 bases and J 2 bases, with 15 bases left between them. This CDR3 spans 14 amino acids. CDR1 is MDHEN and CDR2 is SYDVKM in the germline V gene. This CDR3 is CASARGRPQETQYF. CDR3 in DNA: TGTGCCAGCGCGAGGGGTAGGCCGCAAGAGACCCAGTACTTC.

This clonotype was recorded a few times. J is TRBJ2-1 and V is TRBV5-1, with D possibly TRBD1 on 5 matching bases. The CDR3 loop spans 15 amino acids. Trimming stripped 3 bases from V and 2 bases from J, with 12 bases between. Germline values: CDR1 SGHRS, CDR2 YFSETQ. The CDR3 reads CASSWGVGTYNEQFF. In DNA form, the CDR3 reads TGCGCCAGCAGCTGGGGCGTGGGAACCTACAATGAGCAGTTCTTC.

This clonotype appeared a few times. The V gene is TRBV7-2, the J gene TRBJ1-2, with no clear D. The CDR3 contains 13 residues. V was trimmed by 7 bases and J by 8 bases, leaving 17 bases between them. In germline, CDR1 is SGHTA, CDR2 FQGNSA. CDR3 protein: CASTRVPARGYTF. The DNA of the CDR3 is TGTGCCAGCACCCGGGTCCCTGCGCGGGGCTACACCTTC.

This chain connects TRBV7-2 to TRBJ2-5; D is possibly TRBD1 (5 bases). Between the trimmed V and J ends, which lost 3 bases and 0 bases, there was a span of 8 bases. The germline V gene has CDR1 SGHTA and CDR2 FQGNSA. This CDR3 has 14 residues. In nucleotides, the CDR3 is TGTGCCAGCAGCTTTCAGGGTAACCAAGAGACCCAGTACTTC. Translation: CASSFQGNQETQYF.

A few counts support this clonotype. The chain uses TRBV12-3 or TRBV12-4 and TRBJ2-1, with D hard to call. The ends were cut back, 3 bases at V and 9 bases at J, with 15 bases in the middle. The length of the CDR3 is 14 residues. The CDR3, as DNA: TGTGCCAGCAGTTTCAGAGGAGAGGTTGGTGAGCAGTTCTTC. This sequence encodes CASSFRGEVGEQFF.

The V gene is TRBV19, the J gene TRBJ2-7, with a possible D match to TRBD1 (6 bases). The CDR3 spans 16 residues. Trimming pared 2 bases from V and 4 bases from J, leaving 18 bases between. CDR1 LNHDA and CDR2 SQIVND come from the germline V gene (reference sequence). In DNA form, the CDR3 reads TGTGCCAGTAGTATATCTTCAGTAAAAGGGGGTTACGAGCAGTACTTC. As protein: CASSISSVKGGYEQYF.

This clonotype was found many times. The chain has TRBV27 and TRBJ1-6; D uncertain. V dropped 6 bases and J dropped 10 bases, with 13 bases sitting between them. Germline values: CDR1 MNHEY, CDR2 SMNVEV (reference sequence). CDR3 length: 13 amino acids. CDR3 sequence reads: CASSPQSYSPLHF. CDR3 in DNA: TGTGCCAGCAGCCCCCAGTCTTACTCACCCCTCCACTTT.

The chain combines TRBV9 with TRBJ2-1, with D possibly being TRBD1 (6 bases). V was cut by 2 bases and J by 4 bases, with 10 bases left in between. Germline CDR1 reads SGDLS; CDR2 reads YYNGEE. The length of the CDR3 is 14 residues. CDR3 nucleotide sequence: TGTGCCAGCAGCGTTGGAGACAGGTACAATGAGCAGTTCTTC. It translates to CASSVGDRYNEQFF.

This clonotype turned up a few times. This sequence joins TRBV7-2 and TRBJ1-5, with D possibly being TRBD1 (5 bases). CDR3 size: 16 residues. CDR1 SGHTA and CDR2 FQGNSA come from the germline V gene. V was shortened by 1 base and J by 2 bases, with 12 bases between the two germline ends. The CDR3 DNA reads TGTGCCAGCAGCTTAGTTAGTGGGGCGGGCAATCAGCCCCAGCATTTT. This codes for CASSLVSGAGNQPQHF.

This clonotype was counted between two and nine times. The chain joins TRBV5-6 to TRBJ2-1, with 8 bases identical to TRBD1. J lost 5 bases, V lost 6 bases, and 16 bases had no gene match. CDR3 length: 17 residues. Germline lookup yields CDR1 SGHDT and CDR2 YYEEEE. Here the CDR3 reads CASKFRQGALKDNEQFF. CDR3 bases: TGTGCCAGCAAATTCCGCCAGGGGGCGCTTAAGGACAATGAGCAGTTCTTC.

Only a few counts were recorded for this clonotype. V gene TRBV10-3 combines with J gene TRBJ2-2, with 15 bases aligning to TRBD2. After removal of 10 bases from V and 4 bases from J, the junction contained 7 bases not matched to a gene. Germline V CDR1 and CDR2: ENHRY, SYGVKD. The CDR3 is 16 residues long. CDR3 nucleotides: TGTGCCACTCTTTCGGGACTAGCGGGGGGCACCGGGGAGCTGTTTTTT. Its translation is CATLSGLAGGTGELFF.

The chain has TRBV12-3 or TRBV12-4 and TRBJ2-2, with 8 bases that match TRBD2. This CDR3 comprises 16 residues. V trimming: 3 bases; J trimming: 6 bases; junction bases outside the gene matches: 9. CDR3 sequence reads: CASSLRGVKGPGELFF. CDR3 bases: TGTGCCAGCAGTTTGCGGGGGGTAAAAGGGCCCGGGGAGCTGTTTTTT.

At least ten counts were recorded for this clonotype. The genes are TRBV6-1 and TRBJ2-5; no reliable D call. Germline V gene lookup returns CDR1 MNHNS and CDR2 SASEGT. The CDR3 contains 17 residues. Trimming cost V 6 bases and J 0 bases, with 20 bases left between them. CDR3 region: CASSPPTAQPYQETQYF. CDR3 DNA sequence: TGTGCCAGCAGCCCCCCAACGGCACAGCCGTACCAAGAGACCCAGTACTTC.